The present TCR beta chain was sequenced within a study of regulatory T cells in long-lasting Graves disease. Concerning this clonotype: No antigen is known for it. A single base separates this from a much larger clone, so it may be a read error.

Building of the TCR beta libraries involved iRepertoire HTBI primers and Arm-PCR of CDR3 regions. MiXCR, applied by TCRdb to the multiplex PCR reads, yields one record per CDR3 protein. Here the sample spans about 540,000 distinct CDR3 sequences, roughly 14% being singletons. Indicated time point: newly diagnosed GD, antithyroid drugs for less than 3 months. RNA from PBMCs was the source of the TCR library. Findings and limits, study-wide: Persistent disease exhibited a predilection for TRBV28, TRBJ1-2 and TRBJ2-5.

This CDR3 contains 12 residues. Germline CDR1 reads KGHSH; CDR2 reads LQKENI. The data also belong to a second study, concerning T cells in Graves' hyperthyroidism and ophthalmopathy. That work states: When the TCR CDR3 underwent first-round RT-PCR, the HTBI primer set was used.

V is TRBV18 and J is TRBJ1-2, with D perhaps matching TRBD1 (5 bases). This TCR was sampled from a man aged 25-40 years with Graves disease. The sequences come from peripheral blood mononuclear cells (PBMCs), collected at new diagnosis, from a patient treated with antithyroid drugs. The DNA of the CDR3 is TGTGCCAGCGCACCAGGGACTGGGGGCTACACCTTC. Amino acid sequence: CASAPGTGGYTF.